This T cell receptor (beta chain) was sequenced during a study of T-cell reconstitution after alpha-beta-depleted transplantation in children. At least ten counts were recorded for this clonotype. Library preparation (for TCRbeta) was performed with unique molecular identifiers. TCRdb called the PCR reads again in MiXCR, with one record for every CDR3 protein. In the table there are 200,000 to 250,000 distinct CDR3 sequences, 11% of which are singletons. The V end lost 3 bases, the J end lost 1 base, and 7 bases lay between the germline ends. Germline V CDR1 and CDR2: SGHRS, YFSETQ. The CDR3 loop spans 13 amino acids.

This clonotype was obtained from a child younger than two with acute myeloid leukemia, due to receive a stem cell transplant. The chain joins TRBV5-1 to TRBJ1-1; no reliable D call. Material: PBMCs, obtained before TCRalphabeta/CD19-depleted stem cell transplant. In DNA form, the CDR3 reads TGCGCCAGCAGCTCGGTTACGAACACTGAAGCTTTCTTT. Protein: CASSSVTNTEAFF.